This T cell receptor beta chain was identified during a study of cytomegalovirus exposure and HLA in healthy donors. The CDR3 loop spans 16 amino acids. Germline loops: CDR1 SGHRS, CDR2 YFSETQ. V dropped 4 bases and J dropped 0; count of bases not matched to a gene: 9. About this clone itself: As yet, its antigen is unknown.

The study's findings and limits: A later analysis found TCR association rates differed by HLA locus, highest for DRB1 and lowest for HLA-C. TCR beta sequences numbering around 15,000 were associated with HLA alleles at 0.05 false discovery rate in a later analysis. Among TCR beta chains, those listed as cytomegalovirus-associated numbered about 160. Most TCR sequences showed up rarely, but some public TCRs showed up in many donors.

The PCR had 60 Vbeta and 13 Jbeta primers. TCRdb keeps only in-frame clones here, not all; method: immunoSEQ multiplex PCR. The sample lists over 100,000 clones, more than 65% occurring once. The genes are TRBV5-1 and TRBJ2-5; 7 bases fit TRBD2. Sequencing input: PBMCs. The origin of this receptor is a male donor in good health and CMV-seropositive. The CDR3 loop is CASSPGRSSYQETQYF. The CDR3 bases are TGCGCCAGCAGCCCCGGGAGGAGTTCCTACCAAGAGACCCAGTACTTC.